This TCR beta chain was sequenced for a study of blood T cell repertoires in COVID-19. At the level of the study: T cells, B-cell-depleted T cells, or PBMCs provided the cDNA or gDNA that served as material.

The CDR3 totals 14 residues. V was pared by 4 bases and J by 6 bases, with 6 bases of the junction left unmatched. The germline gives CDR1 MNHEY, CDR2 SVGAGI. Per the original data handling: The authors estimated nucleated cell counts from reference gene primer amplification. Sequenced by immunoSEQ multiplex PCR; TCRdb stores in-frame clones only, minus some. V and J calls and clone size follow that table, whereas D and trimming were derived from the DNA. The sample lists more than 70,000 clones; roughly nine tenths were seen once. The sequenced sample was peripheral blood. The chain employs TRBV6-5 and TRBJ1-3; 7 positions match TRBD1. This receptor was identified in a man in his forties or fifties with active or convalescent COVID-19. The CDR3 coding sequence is TGTGCCAGCAGTTCCGGACAGGTTTTAAACACCATATATTTT. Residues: CASSSGQVLNTIYF.